This paragraph reports one T cell receptor (beta chain). Antigen unknown. The data derive from a study of shared clonotypes between healthy human individuals. The wider study: The composition of the donors was a couple of women and a few men aged 18 to 49. General study points: For naive CD4 cells, approximately 4.7% of clonotypes were shared across several donors.

CD8 cells classed as naive were CD45RO-negative and positively selected for CCR7, excluding terminally differentiated effector memory CD45RA+ cells. V was clipped by 4 bases and J by 6 bases; unmatched bases: 4. The CDR3 consists of 15 residues. The germline V gene has CDR1 SGHTA and CDR2 FQGTGA. On sorted subsets, replicate PCRs used approximately 190 ng DNA, or tens of thousands of T cell genomes. Source study methods: ImmunoSEQ supplied junction-only sequences lacking quality scores, so filtering was different. Assay: immunoSEQ multiplex PCR; the TCRdb copy retains only in-frame clones and omits some. Clone size and the V and J calls come from that table; the DNA yielded D and trimming. The data hold millions of clones, with roughly 95% observed a single time.

V gene TRBV7-3 combines with J gene TRBJ2-3; 13 bases are shared with TRBD2. The sample comprised naive CD8+ T cells sorted from blood. The source is a man between 18 and 35 years old in good health. CDR3 residues: CASSSTGLAGDTQYF. The CDR3, as DNA: TGTGCCAGCAGCTCGACGGGACTAGCGGGGGATACGCAGTATTTT.